This T cell receptor beta chain was found in a study of type 1 regulatory T cells. Overall study context: This in vitro CD4 product, T-allo10, is enriched for Tr1 cells and alloantigen-specific.

Each CDR3 protein is one row after TCRdb ran MiXCR on the reads. The table records about 65,000 distinct CDR3 sequences, approximately 50% of them present only once. Study conclusions and caveats: Compared with non-type 1 regulatory T cells, type 1 regulatory T cells showed a more restricted TCR repertoire.

This clonotype has just a few counts. Its antigen is not identified. Sequenced material: cultured non-Tr1 T cells, either the whole culture or a sorted T cell fraction (not recorded which). The source of this sequence is a human donor in good health.

CDR3 nucleotide sequence: TGTGCCAGCAGTTTAGGCAGCCACTCCCAAGAGACCCAGTACTTC. Translated: CASSLGSHSQETQYF. This sequence joins TRBV12-3 or TRBV12-4 and TRBJ2-5; D ambiguous. The CDR3 contains 15 residues. V lost 1 base to trimming and J lost 1 base, with 10 bases between them.